Listed below are T cell receptor beta chains from one sample, sequenced in a study of cytomegalovirus exposure and HLA in healthy donors. Here immunoSEQ multiplex PCR was the method, and the copy in TCRdb shows in-frame clones only, minus some. The table shows 150,000 or so clones, with 80% occurring only once. Sequencing was performed on PBMCs. The source of these receptors is a woman aged 40 to 50 in good health and CMV-seronegative. CDR3s include the opening cysteine and the closing phenylalanine or tryptophan. D genes are given only for firm matches. Some rows have no size entry. The others give once, few or many, or a class for an expanded clone.

d_gene	v_gene	abundance	j_gene	CDR3aa	CDR3nt
-	TRBV19	-	TRBJ1-4	CASSFRGATNEKLFF	TGTGCCAGTAGCTTCCGGGGGGCAACTAATGAAAAACTGTTTTTT
TRBD2	TRBV27	-	TRBJ2-7	CASSLVLAAPYEQYF	TGTGCCAGCAGTTTAGTACTAGCGGCCCCCTACGAGCAGTACTTC
TRBD1	TRBV7-3	-	TRBJ2-5	CASSANRGLGETQYF	TGTGCCAGCAGCGCAAACAGGGGCCTCGGGGAGACCCAGTACTTC
TRBD1	TRBV7-9	-	TRBJ1-1	CSSSLMTGGTEAFF	TGTTCCAGCAGCTTAATGACAGGGGGCACTGAAGCTTTCTTT
-	TRBV6-5	-	TRBJ2-6	CASSYNREGGANVLTF	TGTGCCAGCAGTTACAACAGGGAGGGTGGGGCCAACGTCCTGACTTTC
-	TRBV1	-	TRBJ2-6	CTSFWEVNSGANGLTF	TGCACCAGCTTCTGGGAGGTGAACTCTGGGGCCAACGGCCTGACTTTC
TRBD2	TRBV9	-	TRBJ2-1	CASSASTSGRNEQFF	TGTGCCAGCAGCGCCTCGACTAGCGGAAGGAATGAGCAGTTCTTC
TRBD1	TRBV11-3	few	TRBJ2-7	CASSSDRQYYEQYF	TGTGCCAGCAGCTCGGACAGGCAATATTACGAGCAGTACTTC
TRBD2	TRBV4-2	-	TRBJ2-1	CASSQRGGGASPYNEQFF	TGTGCCAGCAGTCAAAGGGGCGGGGGGGCCTCTCCCTACAATGAGCAGTTCTTC
TRBD1	TRBV27	once	TRBJ2-1	CASIQTGTGGRLEQFF	TGTGCCAGCATTCAAACCGGGACAGGGGGACGACTTGAGCAGTTCTTC
-	TRBV6-1	once	TRBJ1-1	CATLLERGLMKAFF	-
-	TRBV4-2	-	TRBJ2-7	CASSQDRPGTLPYEQYF	TGTGCCAGCAGCCAAGACCGTCCCGGGACTCTGCCCTACGAGCAGTACTTC
TRBD1	TRBV2	-	TRBJ2-3	CASSEISGTDSTDTQYF	TGTGCCAGCAGTGAAATCTCGGGGACAGATAGCACAGATACGCAGTATTTT
-	TRBV10-3	few	TRBJ2-3	CAIGASANTDTQYF	TGTGCCATCGGGGCTAGCGCAAACACAGATACGCAGTATTTT
TRBD2	TRBV28	-	TRBJ2-1	CASSASGRTYNEQFF	TGTGCCAGCAGTGCTAGCGGGAGGACTTACAATGAGCAGTTCTTC
TRBD2	TRBV28	-	TRBJ2-7	CASSLSSGTSGSEQYF	TGTGCCAGCAGTTTATCTTCCGGGACTAGCGGGAGCGAGCAGTACTTC
TRBD1	TRBV19	-	TRBJ1-1	CASSQLKGNRGGTEAFF	TGTGCCAGTAGTCAACTGAAAGGGAACAGGGGAGGCACTGAAGCTTTCTTT
TRBD2	TRBV5-1	-	TRBJ2-3	CASSLIGGRGTDTQYF	TGCGCCAGCAGCTTGATCGGCGGGAGGGGCACAGATACGCAGTATTTT
-	TRBV5-6	-	TRBJ1-2	CASSHAPYGEALSYGYTF	TGTGCCAGCAGCCATGCCCCATACGGGGAAGCCCTTAGCTATGGCTACACCTTC
-	TRBV7-2	-	TRBJ2-7	CASSQLRESNYEQYF	TGTGCCAGCAGCCAACTTCGGGAAAGCAACTACGAGCAGTACTTC
-	TRBV9	-	TRBJ2-7	CASSVTAVRRDEQYF	TGTGCCAGCAGCGTAACAGCGGTGCGGCGGGACGAGCAGTACTTC
TRBD1	TRBV28	-	TRBJ1-1	CAGLPAGQGMNTEAFF	TGTGCCGGTTTGCCCGCGGGACAGGGGATGAACACTGAAGCTTTCTTT
TRBD1	TRBV11-1	-	TRBJ2-7	CASSRGQGARNEQYF	TGTGCCAGCAGCCGCGGACAGGGGGCGCGCAACGAGCAGTACTTC
-	TRBV6-4	few	TRBJ1-1	CASSDSNKQGAFF	TGTGCCAGCAGTGACTCGAATAAGCAGGGAGCTTTCTTT
-	TRBV7-2	-	TRBJ1-2	CASSSDRTLNYGYTF	TGTGCCAGCAGCTCTGACAGGACTCTTAACTATGGCTACACCTTC
-	TRBV19	once	TRBJ1-2	CASTLGRFGYTF	TGTGCCAGCACCCTTGGGAGGTTCGGCTACACCTTC
TRBD2	TRBV11-3	-	TRBJ2-2	CASRPGGVNTGELFF	TGTGCCAGCCGTCCTGGGGGGGTGAACACCGGGGAGCTGTTTTTT
TRBD2	TRBV4-3	few	TRBJ2-3	CASSQVGTSVTDTQYF	TGCGCCAGCAGCCAAGTCGGGACTAGCGTCACAGATACGCAGTATTTT
-	TRBV9	-	TRBJ1-3	CASSVAQGLSGNTIYF	TGTGCCAGCAGCGTAGCCCAGGGCCTCTCTGGAAACACCATATATTTT
-	TRBV7-9	-	TRBJ1-5	CASSWGGTPHQPQHF	TGTGCCAGCAGCTGGGGGGGGACACCGCATCAGCCCCAGCATTTT
TRBD1	TRBV5-5	-	TRBJ2-2	CASSKGQGGTGELFF	TGTGCCAGCAGCAAGGGACAGGGAGGGACCGGGGAGCTGTTTTTT
-	TRBV10-1	-	TRBJ2-7	CASSESGRNYEQYF	TGCGCCAGCAGTGAGTCGGGGCGGAACTACGAGCAGTACTTC
-	TRBV7-2	-	TRBJ2-3	CASSPERSTDTQYF	TGTGCCAGCAGCCCAGAGCGAAGCACAGATACGCAGTATTTT